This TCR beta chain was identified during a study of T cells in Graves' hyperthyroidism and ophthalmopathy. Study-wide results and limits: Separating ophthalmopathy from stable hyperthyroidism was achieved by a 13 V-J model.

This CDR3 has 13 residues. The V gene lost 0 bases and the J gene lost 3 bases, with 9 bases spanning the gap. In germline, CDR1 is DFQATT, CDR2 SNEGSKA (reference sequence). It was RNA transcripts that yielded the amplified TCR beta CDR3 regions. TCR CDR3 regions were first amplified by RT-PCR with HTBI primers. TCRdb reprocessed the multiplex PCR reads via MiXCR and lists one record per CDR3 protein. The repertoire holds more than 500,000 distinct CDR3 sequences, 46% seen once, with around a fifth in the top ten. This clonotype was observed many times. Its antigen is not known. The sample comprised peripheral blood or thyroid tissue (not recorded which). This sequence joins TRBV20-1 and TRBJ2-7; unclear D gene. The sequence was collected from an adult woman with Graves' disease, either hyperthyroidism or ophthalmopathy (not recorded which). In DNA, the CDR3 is TGCAGTGCTAGAGATCTGAGATACTACGAGCAGTACTTC. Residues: CSARDLRYYEQYF.